The entry below describes one T cell receptor beta chain. Which antigen it targets is not known. Per-base quality was not reported, and no clone a single base away is much larger than it. The data derive from a study of shared clonotypes between healthy human individuals (dated by TCRdb to 2020 to 2021). For the wider study: Three men and a couple of women, aged 18 to 49 years, made up the cohort. For each donor, three plates each were used for CD4 naive and CD4 memory, two plates were used for CD8 naive, and one plate was used for CD8 memory. The study deeply sequenced blood TCR repertoires of about 5 healthy adults to estimate repertoire size and the extent of clonotype sharing between individuals. To increase sequencing depth and limit assay-specific biases, TCR repertoire library preparation and sequencing were carried out by different laboratories using diverse techniques. Leukapheresis yielded between about 0.94 and 8.9 billion PBMCs per donor. The investigation overall reported the following: Across a handful of donors, 5% to 6% of naive CD4, roughly 3.5% of naive CD8, around 2.5% of memory CD4, and approximately 0.4% of memory CD8 clonotypes were shared. Compared with non-shared clonotypes, the clonotypes found in all four sorted-subset donors had higher generation probabilities. Even with the large sequencing depth, rarefaction of the sorted-subset datasets indicated that sequencing was incomplete. Based on pairwise subsampling, the degree of clonotype sharing among donors was expected to be affected by sequencing depth. Larger estimated clonotype richness was generally found for naive subsets than for memory subsets. Sampling was limited to blood, and TCR repertoires in tissue likely differ from TCR repertoires in blood. The small number of donors limited the genetic and exposure-history diversity represented.

Using the deep immunoSEQ assay, multiplex PCR amplified TCR CDR3 regions from genomic DNA. Genomic DNA extracted from each cell subset was distributed evenly over all wells of several immunoSEQ 96-well plates, and each plate served as one replicate. For sorted subsets, approximately 210 ng of genomic DNA, equivalent to around 31,000 T cell genomes, went into each replicate PCR. Purified libraries were measured with a Qubit 3.0 fluorometer, size-checked on a Bioanalyzer 2100, and measured again with the KAPA Library Quantification kit. Every immunoSEQ 96-well plate was sequenced on a separate single-read 150-cycle Illumina NextSeq 550 flow cell. The study's processing was this. Because the immunoSEQ output included only junctional sequences and no quality scores, the filtering could not be the same as the filtering used for full-length reads. Sequences were annotated with PyIR, a Python wrapper for IgBLAST v1.9, and V/J genes and CDR3 were assigned using IMGT germline references. Any read was removed if the V/J assignment was weak (E-value above 1e-6), the CDR3 was missing, or the read contained stop codons, out-of-frame junctions, or ambiguous translated residues. A V3J clonotype was defined by an identical inferred V gene, J gene, and CDR3 amino acid sequence. Percentage overlap between repertoires was calculated by dividing the number of shared unique clonotypes by the size of the smaller repertoire. Repertoire richness was assessed with RTK rarefaction, the Chao1 estimator, and Recon v2.1 estimates of unobserved clonotypes. Generation probabilities for all TCRbeta clonotypes obtained by the gDNA method from a handful of donors were computed using OLGA. The table comes from immuneACCESS by way of TCRdb, which keeps in-frame sequences with V and J called. Part of the clones is missing from these tables; in studies checked, under half for an unresolved V gene and the rest for unknown reasons. V, J and clone size reflect that table, while D and trimming were determined from the DNA. Across this sample there are about 2.4 million clones, with roughly 93% seen only once. The leading ten clones occupy approximately 0.37% of the sample.

The donors were healthy, HIV-negative adults with no recently reported acute infections or vaccinations. Every donor was a Caucasian adult residing in Nashville, Tennessee, USA. CD4+ T cells were enriched by magnetic negative selection, after which naive cells were positively selected on CD45RA and the negative fraction was taken as the memory subset. Blood was obtained by leukapheresis, after which PBMCs were separated by Ficoll-Histopaque density gradient centrifugation and cryopreserved in liquid nitrogen vapor phase. Analytical flow cytometry was used to check the purity and quantity of every magnetically sorted T cell population. Genomic DNA was isolated from every sorted fraction and measured by UV absorbance on a Nanodrop 2000c. Taken from cysteine to phenylalanine, the CDR3 has 16 residues. Only the CDR3 part of the read is kept: 48 bases, read in frame from the first base. From the germline V gene, CDR1 is MGHRA and CDR2 is YSYEKL. Between the V and J ends, shortened by 2 bases and 3 bases respectively, the junction contains 17 bases.

Rearrangement joined TRBV4-1 to TRBJ2-7; the D segment could be TRBD1, given 5 matching bases. Source material: naive CD4+ T cells from PBMCs. Interpreted using the paper, the cell subset or site label stands for: CD45RA+ positively selected. The clonotype was recovered from a man younger than 35 in good health. Some clones in this sample may be carry-over from other donors' samples. The DNA is TGCGCCAGCAGCCAACGACAGTCCGAAGGTCTCTACGAGCAGTACTTC. Its product reads: CASSQRQSEGLYEQYF.